This TCR beta chain was obtained from a study of shared clonotypes between healthy human individuals. Overall study findings and caveats: Some naive CD4 clonotypes, 4% to 6%, turned up in common across four donors.

The authors' processing: Filtering differed because ImmunoSEQ produced junction-only sequences that carried no quality scores. Clones were read by immunoSEQ multiplex PCR, and TCRdb kept only the in-frame ones, dropping some. V and J calls and clone size are those listed in that table; D and trimming were worked out from the DNA. The repertoire includes fewer than 1.8 million clones, around 98.5% of them detected once, and approximately 0.38% sits in the top ten. J lost 2 bases, V lost 2 bases, and 4 bases had no gene match. Germline V CDR1 and CDR2: SGHNT, YYREEE (reference sequence). This CDR3 has 15 residues. Remarks on this clone: Its antigen remains unidentified.

V and J are TRBV5-4 and TRBJ1-2, with 9 bases matching TRBD1. This TCR derives from a young man in good health. What was sequenced was naive CD4+ T cells sorted from blood. The subset was: CD45RA+ positively selected. The CDR3 reads CASSFPGQGNYGYTF. CDR3 bases: TGTGCCAGCAGCTTTCCCGGACAGGGGAACTATGGCTACACCTTC.